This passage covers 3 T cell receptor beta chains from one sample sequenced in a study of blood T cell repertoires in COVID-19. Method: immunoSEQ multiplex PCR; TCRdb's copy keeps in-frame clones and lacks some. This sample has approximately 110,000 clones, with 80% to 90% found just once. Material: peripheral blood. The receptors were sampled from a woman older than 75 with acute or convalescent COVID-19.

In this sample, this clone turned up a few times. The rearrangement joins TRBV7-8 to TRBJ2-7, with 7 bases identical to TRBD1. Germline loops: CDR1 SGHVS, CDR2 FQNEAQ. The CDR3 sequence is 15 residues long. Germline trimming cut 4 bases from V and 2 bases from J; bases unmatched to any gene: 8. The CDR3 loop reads CASSSSGGSAYEQYF. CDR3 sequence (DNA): TGTGCCAGCAGCTCGTCAGGGGGAAGCGCCTACGAGCAGTACTTC. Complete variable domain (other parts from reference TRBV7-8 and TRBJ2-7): GAGVSQSPRYKVAKRGQDVALRCDPISGHVSLFWYQQALGQGPEFLTYFQNEAQLDKSGLPSDRFFAERPEGSVSTLKIQRTQQEDSAVYLCASSSSGGSAYEQYFGPGTRLTVT.

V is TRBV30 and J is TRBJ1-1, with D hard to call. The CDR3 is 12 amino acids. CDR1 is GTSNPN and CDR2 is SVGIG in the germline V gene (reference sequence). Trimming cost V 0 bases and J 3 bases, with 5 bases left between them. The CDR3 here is CAWSVFDTEAFF. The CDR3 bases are TGTGCCTGGAGTGTATTCGACACTGAAGCTTTCTTT.

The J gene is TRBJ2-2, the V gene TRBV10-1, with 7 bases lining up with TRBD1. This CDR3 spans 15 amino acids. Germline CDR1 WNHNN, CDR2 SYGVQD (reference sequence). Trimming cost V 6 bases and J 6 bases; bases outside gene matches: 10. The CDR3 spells CASSEKGAIPGELFF. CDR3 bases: TGCGCCAGCAGCGAGAAGGGGGCGATCCCCGGGGAGCTGTTTTTT.